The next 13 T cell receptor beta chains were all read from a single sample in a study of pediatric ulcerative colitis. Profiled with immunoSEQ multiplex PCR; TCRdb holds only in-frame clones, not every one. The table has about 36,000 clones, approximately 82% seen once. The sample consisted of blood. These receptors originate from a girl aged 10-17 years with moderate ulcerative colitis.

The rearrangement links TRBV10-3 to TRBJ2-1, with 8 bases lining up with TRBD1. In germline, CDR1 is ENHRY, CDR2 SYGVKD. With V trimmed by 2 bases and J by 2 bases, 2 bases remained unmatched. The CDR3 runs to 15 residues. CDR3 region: CAISERTGTYNEQFF. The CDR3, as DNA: TGTGCCATCAGTGAGAGGACAGGGACCTACAATGAGCAGTTCTTC.

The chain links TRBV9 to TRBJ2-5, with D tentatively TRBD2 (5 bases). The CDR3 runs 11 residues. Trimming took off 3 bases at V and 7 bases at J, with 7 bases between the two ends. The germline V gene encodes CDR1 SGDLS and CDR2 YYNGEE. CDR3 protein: CASSGTGTQYF. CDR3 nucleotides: TGTGCCAGCAGCGGGACTGGGACCCAGTACTTC.

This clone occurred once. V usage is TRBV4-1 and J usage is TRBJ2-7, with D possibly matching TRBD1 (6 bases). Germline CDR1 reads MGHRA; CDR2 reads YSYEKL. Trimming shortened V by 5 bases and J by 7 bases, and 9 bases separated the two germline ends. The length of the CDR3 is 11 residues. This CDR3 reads CASSSRGEQYF. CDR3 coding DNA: TGCGCCAGCAGCTCGAGGGGGGAGCAGTACTTC.

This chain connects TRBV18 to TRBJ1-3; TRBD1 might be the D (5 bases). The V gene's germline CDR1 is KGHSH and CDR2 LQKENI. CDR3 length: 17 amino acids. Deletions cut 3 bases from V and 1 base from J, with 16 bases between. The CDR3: CASSPVAGKTSGNTIYF. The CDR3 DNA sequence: TGTGCCAGCTCACCTGTCGCAGGGAAGACATCTGGAAACACCATATATTTT.

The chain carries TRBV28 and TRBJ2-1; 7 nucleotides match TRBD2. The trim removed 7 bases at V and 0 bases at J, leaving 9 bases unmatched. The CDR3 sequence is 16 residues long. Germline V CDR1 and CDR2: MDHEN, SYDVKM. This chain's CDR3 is CASTRAGESSYNEQFF. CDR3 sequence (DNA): TGTGCCAGCACCAGGGCGGGAGAGAGCTCCTACAATGAGCAGTTCTTC.

CDR3 region: CAWESDTQYF. CDR3 DNA: TGTGCCTGGGAATCAGATACGCAGTATTTT. The chain joins TRBV30 to TRBJ2-3; no clear D gene. Germline CDR1 reads GTSNPN; CDR2 reads SVGIG (reference sequence). V was clipped by 5 bases and J by 4 bases, with 4 bases between them. The CDR3 extends over 10 amino acids.

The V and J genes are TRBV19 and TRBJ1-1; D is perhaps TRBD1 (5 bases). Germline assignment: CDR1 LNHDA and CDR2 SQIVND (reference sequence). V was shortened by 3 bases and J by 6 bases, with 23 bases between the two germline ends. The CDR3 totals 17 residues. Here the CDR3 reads CASSMRGTWRKRPEAFF. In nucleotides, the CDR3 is TGTGCCAGTAGTATGAGGGGCACTTGGAGAAAGCGACCTGAAGCTTTCTTT.

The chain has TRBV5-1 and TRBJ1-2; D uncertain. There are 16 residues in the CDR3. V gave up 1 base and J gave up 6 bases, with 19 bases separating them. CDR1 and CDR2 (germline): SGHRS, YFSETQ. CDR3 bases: TGCGCCAGCAGCTTGTCTTTATCGGGATCGACCAATGGCTACACCTTC. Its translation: CASSLSLSGSTNGYTF.

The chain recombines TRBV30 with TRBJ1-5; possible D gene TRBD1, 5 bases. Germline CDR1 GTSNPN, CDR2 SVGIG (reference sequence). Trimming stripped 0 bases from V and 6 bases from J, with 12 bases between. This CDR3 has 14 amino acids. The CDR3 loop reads CAWSVLREGQPQHF. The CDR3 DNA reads TGTGCCTGGAGTGTACTCAGGGAGGGTCAGCCCCAGCATTTT.

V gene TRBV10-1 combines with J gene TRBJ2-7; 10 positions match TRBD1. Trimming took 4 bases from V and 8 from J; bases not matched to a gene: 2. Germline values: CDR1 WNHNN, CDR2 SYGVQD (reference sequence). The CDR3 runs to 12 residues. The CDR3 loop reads CASSGQGAQQYF. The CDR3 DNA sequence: TGCGCCAGCAGTGGACAGGGGGCCCAGCAGTACTTC.

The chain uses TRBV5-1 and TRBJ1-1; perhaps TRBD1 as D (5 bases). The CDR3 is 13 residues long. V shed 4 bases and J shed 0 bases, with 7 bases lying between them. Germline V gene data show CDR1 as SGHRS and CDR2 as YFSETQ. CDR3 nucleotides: TGCGCCAGCAGCGTGACAGTGAACACTGAAGCTTTCTTT. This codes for CASSVTVNTEAFF. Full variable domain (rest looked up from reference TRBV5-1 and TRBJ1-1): KAGVTQTPRYLIKTRGQQVTLSCSPISGHRSVSWYQQTPGQGLQFLFEYFSETQRNKGNFPGRFSGRQFSNSRSEMNVSTLELGDSALYLCASSVTVNTEAFFGQGTRLTVV.

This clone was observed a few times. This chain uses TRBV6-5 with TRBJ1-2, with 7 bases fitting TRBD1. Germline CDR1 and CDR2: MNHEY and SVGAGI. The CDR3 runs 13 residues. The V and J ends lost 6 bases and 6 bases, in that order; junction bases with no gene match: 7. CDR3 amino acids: CASRRGQLDGYTF. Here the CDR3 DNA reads TGTGCCAGCAGACGGGGACAGCTAGATGGCTACACCTTC.

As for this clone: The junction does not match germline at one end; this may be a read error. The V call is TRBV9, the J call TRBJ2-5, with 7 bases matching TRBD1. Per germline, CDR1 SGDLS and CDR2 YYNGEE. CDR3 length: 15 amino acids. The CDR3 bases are TGTGCCAGCAGCGATTTGCCCGACAGGGTGCAGGACGCGAACTTC. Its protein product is CASSDLPDRVQDANF.